Below are 19 T cell receptor beta chains sequenced from a single sample in a study of beta chain features in type 1 diabetes. Reverse transcription of all isolated RNA meant that expressed TCRB transcripts were sequenced. Some clones are missing from TCRdb's copy, which holds only in-frame ones; the method was immunoSEQ multiplex PCR. The sample has about half a million clones, approximately 10% seen once. Sequencing input: naive CD4+ T cells from blood. The receptors here all came from a woman aged 18-29 years in good health.

This chain connects TRBV7-8 to TRBJ2-1, with a weak D call TRBD1 (6 bases). CDR1 is SGHVS and CDR2 is FQNEAQ in the germline V gene. CDR3 length: 14 amino acids. V lost 5 bases to trimming and J lost 6 bases, with 14 bases between them. The CDR3 DNA is TGTGCCAGCAGCGTACAGGGCGCACGCAATGAGCAGTTCTTC. Protein: CASSVQGARNEQFF.

This clone was counted between two and nine times. The rearrangement uses TRBV7-3 and TRBJ2-3; 8 nucleotides match TRBD2. This CDR3 comprises 14 residues. V was pared by 5 bases and J by 4 bases, with 5 bases of the junction left unmatched. Germline CDR1 and CDR2: SGHTA and FQGTGA. This chain's CDR3 is CASSQGTRADTQYF. The CDR3 DNA follows: TGTGCCAGCAGCCAGGGGACTAGAGCAGATACGCAGTATTTT.

Only a few counts were recorded for this clone. The rearrangement joins TRBV19 to TRBJ2-5; D remains ambiguous. V lost 3 bases, J lost 2 bases, and 13 bases lay in between. This CDR3 is 15 amino acids long. Germline CDR1 is LNHDA and CDR2 is SQIVND (reference sequence). The CDR3 loop reads CASSMAAGSQETQYF. In nucleotides, the CDR3 is TGTGCCAGTAGTATGGCGGCTGGTTCACAAGAGACCCAGTACTTC.

This clone turned up a few times. The rearrangement links TRBV18 to TRBJ2-4; D is perhaps TRBD1 (6 bases). The ends were cut back, 8 bases at V and 0 bases at J, with 11 bases in the middle. CDR3 length: 14 amino acids. The germline V gene has CDR1 KGHSH and CDR2 LQKENI. The CDR3 spells CASLDSPAKNIQYF. The CDR3 DNA sequence: TGTGCCAGCCTGGACAGCCCAGCCAAAAACATTCAGTACTTC.

This chain links TRBV11-2 with TRBJ2-4; D may correspond to TRBD1 or TRBD2 (6 bases each). V shed 4 bases and J shed 8 bases, with 12 bases lying between them. The germline CDR1 and CDR2 sequences are SGHAT and FQNNGV. The length of the CDR3 is 13 residues. As DNA, the CDR3 is TGTGCCAGCAGCTCGCCGGGGGCGGACATTCAGTACTTC. This codes for CASSSPGADIQYF.

This clone was detected only a few times. The chain recombines TRBV21-1 with TRBJ2-7; TRBD1, as called in the table, went unchecked against the DNA. TRBV21-1 is a documented pseudogene. This CDR3 comprises 12 residues. The CDR3 bases are TGTGCCAGCAGGGATAGACAGGTAACGCAGTACTTC. As protein: CASRDRQVTQYF.

This clone was seen a handful of times. The gene calls are TRBV4-2 and TRBJ2-2; 9 nucleotides line up with TRBD1. The CDR3 covers 18 residues. The junction had 9 bases not matched to a gene; V was cut back by 1 base and J by 3 bases. The V gene's germline CDR1 is LGHNA and CDR2 YNFKEQ. This CDR3 is CASSQVRRTGEDTGELFF. The CDR3 DNA is TGTGCCAGCAGCCAAGTTCGAAGGACAGGGGAGGACACCGGGGAGCTGTTTTTT.

This clone was seen more than once but under ten times. This rearrangement joins TRBV6-1 to TRBJ2-1; tentative D call: TRBD2 (5 bases). Between the trimmed V and J ends, which lost 7 bases and 8 bases, there was a span of 15 bases. Germline CDR1 is MNHNS and CDR2 is SASEGT. The CDR3 spans 13 residues. The CDR3 loop reads CASTMNEGYEQFF. CDR3 coding DNA: TGTGCCAGCACCATGAATGAGGGATATGAGCAGTTCTTC.

The gene calls are TRBV10-3 and TRBJ2-3; TRBD1 or TRBD2 may be the D gene (5 bases each). This CDR3 spans 13 amino acids. The germline CDR1 and CDR2 sequences are ENHRY and SYGVKD. V shed 8 bases and J shed 3 bases, with 12 bases lying between them. The DNA of the CDR3 is TGTGCCATCTCTAGCCAGGGAACAGATACGCAGTATTTT. Amino acid sequence: CAISSQGTDTQYF.

This clone turned up a few times. The V call is TRBV7-2, the J call TRBJ2-5, with TRBD2 matching 11 bases. From germline, CDR1 is SGHTA and CDR2 FQGNSA. The CDR3 contains 14 residues. V lost 2 bases and J lost 6; bases outside the gene matches: 2. The CDR3 loop reads CASSLLAGGKTQYF. The CDR3, as DNA: TGTGCCAGCAGCTTACTAGCGGGAGGAAAGACCCAGTACTTC.

The chain has TRBV21-1 and TRBJ2-7; TRBD2 reflects the table's D call only, with no check against the DNA. TRBV21-1 is a documented pseudogene. This CDR3 spans 17 amino acids. CDR3 nucleotides: TGTGCCAGCAGCAGCCCGGGACTAGCGGGGAGTCCCTACGAGCAGTACGTC. This codes for CASSSPGLAGSPYEQYV.

This chain joins TRBV29-1 and TRBJ1-5; D is undetermined. Germline CDR1 and CDR2: SQVTM and ANQGSEA. The CDR3 runs to 13 residues. Trimming shortened V by 7 bases and J by 6 bases, and 16 bases separated the two germline ends. DNA for the CDR3: TGCAGCGCTAGAGCCCAGGTGGGTCAGCCCCAGCATTTT. Translated, it gives CSARAQVGQPQHF.

The V call is TRBV10-3, the J call TRBJ2-1, with D possibly matching TRBD2 (5 bases). V lost 0 bases and J 4 bases, leaving 10 bases between the germline ends. CDR1 and CDR2 (germline): ENHRY, SYGVKD. The CDR3 loop spans 15 amino acids. The CDR3 sequence: CAISESLEGYNEQFF. CDR3 nucleotides: TGTGCCATCAGTGAGTCCCTAGAGGGATACAATGAGCAGTTCTTC.

This chain joins TRBV28 and TRBJ2-1; perhaps TRBD2 as D (6 bases). V was pared by 3 bases and J by 9 bases, with 12 bases between. The CDR3 totals 13 residues. CDR1 MDHEN and CDR2 SYDVKM come from the germline V gene. CDR3 DNA: TGTGCCAGCAGTTTCTCTGGGACTCTTGAGCAGTTCTTC. It translates to CASSFSGTLEQFF.

This chain joins TRBV5-1 and TRBJ2-3; 9 bases are a match to TRBD2. This CDR3 has 14 residues. The germline CDR1 and CDR2 sequences are SGHRS and YFSETQ. Unmatched junction bases numbered 13, after V lost 2 bases and J lost 15 bases. The CDR3 sequence is CASSLAGGPTDFYF. Written as DNA, the CDR3 is TGCGCCAGCAGCTTAGCGGGGGGCCCCACGGATTTCTATTTT.

This clone showed up many times. Within the sample, other DNA sequences also encode this same CDR3. The gene calls are TRBV7-9 and TRBJ1-5, with 8 nucleotides matching TRBD1. Per germline, CDR1 SEHNR and CDR2 FQNEAQ (reference sequence). This CDR3 contains 14 residues. The V and J ends lost 3 bases and 2 bases, in that order; junction bases with no gene match: 0. CDR3 nucleotides: TGTGCCAGCAGCTTGACAGGGGGCAATCAGCCCCAGCATTTT. It codes for CASSLTGGNQPQHF.

The chain combines TRBV19 with TRBJ2-7, with D perhaps assigned TRBD1 or TRBD2 (5 bases each). V lost 7 bases and J lost 1, with 14 bases in between. CDR3 length: 14 residues. The germline gives CDR1 LNHDA, CDR2 SQIVND (reference sequence). DNA for the CDR3: TGTGCCAGTACCCCCCGGGGCACTTCCTACGAGCAGTACTTC. It codes for CASTPRGTSYEQYF.

This clone has more than one count but fewer than ten. This chain uses TRBV29-1 with TRBJ2-2; D gene ambiguous. Germline CDR1 SQVTM, CDR2 ANQGSEA. The CDR3 sequence is 14 residues long. Between the trimmed V and J ends, which lost 5 bases and 6 bases, there was a span of 16 bases. This CDR3 reads CSVSLRSVSGELFF. CDR3 bases: TGCAGCGTTTCGCTGCGTTCGGTCTCCGGGGAGCTGTTTTTT.

The sample holds a few counts of this clone. This chain joins TRBV5-4 and TRBJ2-5; 7 nucleotides align to TRBD2. Germline assignment: CDR1 SGHNT and CDR2 YYREEE (reference sequence). The CDR3 runs 17 residues. J was trimmed by 0 bases and V by 0 bases; bases with no gene match: 8. The CDR3 region has the DNA TGTGCCAGCAGCTTGGTAGGAGCGGGATCGTACCAAGAGACCCAGTACTTC. Protein: CASSLVGAGSYQETQYF.